The clone carrying this TCR beta chain was seen repeatedly, ten times or more. These data belong to a study of regulatory T cells in long-lasting Graves disease. In germline, CDR1 is DFQATT, CDR2 SNEGSKA (reference sequence). This CDR3 has 9 amino acids. Trimming stripped 3 bases from V and 13 bases from J, with 8 bases between. Construction of the TCR beta libraries employed iRepertoire HTBI primers in conjunction with Arm-PCR of CDR3 regions. TCRdb reprocessed the multiplex PCR reads via MiXCR and lists one record per CDR3 protein. The table includes approximately 400,000 distinct CDR3 sequences, just under 15% detected once. The time point was: newly diagnosed GD, antithyroid drugs for less than 3 months. The TCR library was made from RNA extracted from PBMCs. The data were also submitted as part of a second study, on T cells in Graves' hyperthyroidism and ophthalmopathy.

This sequence originates from a woman between 25 and 40 years old with Graves disease. The chain joins TRBV20-1 to TRBJ2-3; D possibly matches TRBD1 or TRBD2 (5 bases each). The source material was peripheral blood mononuclear cells (PBMCs), sampled at new diagnosis, from a patient treated with antithyroid drugs. The CDR3, as DNA: TGCAGTGCTAGCCAGGGAGAGTATTTT. It codes for CSASQGEYF.